This T cell receptor beta chain was identified during a study of kidney transplant recipient with SARS-CoV-2 infection (dated by TCRdb to the early 2020s). The meaning of the sample's time point label: pre-pandemic baseline sample and day 111 after first positive SARS-CoV-2 test. This clonotype came up many times. It lacks a known antigen. Per-base qualities were not stored, and no clone one base away is much larger. V lost 0 bases and J lost 3 bases, and the count of bases not matched to a germline gene is 4. Via the germline V gene, CDR1 is SGHVS and CDR2 FNYEAQ. Measured from the cysteine to the phenylalanine, the CDR3 is 16 residues long. Only CDR3 DNA is held: 48 bases, read in frame from base 1. The listed sequencing device is Illumina MiSeq. The peripheral T cell repertoire was profiled for human TCRbeta genes. From the authors' description of their analysis: To account for variability over time, differences in clonotype abundance were tested using beta-binomial modelling. Expanded clonotypes were checked against the ImmuneCODE reference database of SARS-CoV-2-associated TCRs and mapped to regions of the viral genome. Additional repertoire analyses were carried out for TRBV gene usage, CDR3 length, CDR3 amino acid overlap between time points, clonotype abundance distributions and Jaccard similarity. TCRdb trimmed the raw reads at Q25, called clones with MiXCR and kept productive beta chains. Rows are unified per CDR3 protein, each entry keeping the most common DNA and genes. Here the V and J calls rest on TCRdb's processing, not on the authors' analysis. The sample has fewer than 250,000 distinct CDR3 sequences on record, 29% of them singletons. The ten largest make up 7% to 8% of the sample.

The input for sequencing was a blood sample, taken at baseline and between days 110 and 120 from a kidney transplant recipient. This clonotype originated in a young adult male patient who had COVID-19 and was a kidney transplant recipient. In transplant recipients, some T cells may be of donor rather than host origin. Recombination linked TRBV7-6 to TRBJ2-7, with TRBD2 matching 11 junction bases. The DNA sequence is TGTGCCAGCAGCTTAGCCGGGACTAGCGGACTCTACGAGCAGTACTTC. Its protein product is CASSLAGTSGLYEQYF.